This is a list of T cell receptor beta chains from one sample in a study of cytomegalovirus exposure and HLA in healthy donors. The assay was immunoSEQ multiplex PCR, and TCRdb's table has in-frame clones only and misses some. The repertoire holds about 140,000 clones, with around 78% as singletons. Sequenced material: PBMCs. The receptors come from a woman between 18 and 29 years old in good health and CMV-seropositive. CDR3s include the opening cysteine and the closing phenylalanine or tryptophan. The D gene is left open where the match is weak.

d_call: TRBD1; j_call: TRBJ1-1; v_call: TRBV5-1; cdr3_aa: CASSLGAGGLNTEAFF
d_call: -; j_call: TRBJ1-1; v_call: TRBV5-1; cdr3_aa: CASSLWGSGGGTEAFF
d_call: -; j_call: TRBJ1-6; v_call: TRBV25-1; cdr3_aa: CASSESLQGNSPLHF
d_call: TRBD2; j_call: TRBJ2-1; v_call: TRBV4-3; cdr3_aa: CASRDLAGGYNEQFF
d_call: -; j_call: TRBJ2-7; v_call: TRBV5-1; cdr3_aa: CASSQETTGPLAYEQYF
d_call: -; j_call: TRBJ2-1; v_call: TRBV5-1; cdr3_aa: CASSSTEAHNEQFF
d_call: -; j_call: TRBJ1-1; v_call: TRBV5-5; cdr3_aa: CASSLDRVATEAFF
d_call: TRBD1; j_call: TRBJ2-3; v_call: TRBV12-5; cdr3_aa: CASGPQGTGTDTQYF
d_call: -; j_call: TRBJ2-7; v_call: TRBV5-1; cdr3_aa: CASSLDTYEQYF
d_call: -; j_call: TRBJ1-5; v_call: TRBV7-2; cdr3_aa: CASSLDGRLTHQPQHF
d_call: TRBD1; j_call: TRBJ1-3; v_call: TRBV7-9; cdr3_aa: CAGGQSLNTIYF
d_call: TRBD1; j_call: TRBJ2-5; v_call: TRBV18; cdr3_aa: CASSLFKRQGAYETQYF
d_call: -; j_call: TRBJ1-2; v_call: TRBV25-1; cdr3_aa: CATSYSQGANYGYTF
d_call: -; j_call: TRBJ2-7; v_call: TRBV2; cdr3_aa: CASSVSNFKSSYEQYF
d_call: -; j_call: TRBJ2-2; v_call: TRBV2; cdr3_aa: CASSQSDMVTGELFF
d_call: TRBD2; j_call: TRBJ2-1; v_call: TRBV4-1; cdr3_aa: CASSRPLAGPSYNEQFF
d_call: -; j_call: TRBJ2-3; v_call: TRBV5-4; cdr3_aa: CASSWDWDVADTQYF
d_call: -; j_call: TRBJ1-5; v_call: TRBV2; cdr3_aa: CASRSTGQPQHF
d_call: -; j_call: TRBJ1-4; v_call: TRBV5-1; cdr3_aa: CASSAGRVTNEKLFF
d_call: -; j_call: TRBJ1-6; v_call: TRBV5-1; cdr3_aa: CASSDQASSSYNSPLHF
d_call: TRBD1; j_call: TRBJ1-2; v_call: TRBV6-5; cdr3_aa: CASSRSGQLNYGYTF
d_call: -; j_call: TRBJ1-4; v_call: TRBV7-6; cdr3_aa: CASSARQREKLFF
d_call: TRBD1; j_call: TRBJ2-5; v_call: TRBV27; cdr3_aa: CASSSYRQGPTETQYF
d_call: -; j_call: TRBJ2-3; v_call: TRBV10-1; cdr3_aa: CASGLGPDTQYF
d_call: TRBD1; j_call: TRBJ2-7; v_call: TRBV5-1; cdr3_aa: CASSRPGQGAEQYF
d_call: -; j_call: TRBJ2-7; v_call: TRBV28; cdr3_aa: CASSTGHGSSYEQYF
d_call: TRBD2; j_call: TRBJ2-7; v_call: TRBV6-1; cdr3_aa: CASSANSGGAHEQYF
d_call: -; j_call: TRBJ2-1; v_call: TRBV5-1; cdr3_aa: CASRRASYSYNEQFF
d_call: TRBD1; j_call: TRBJ1-6; v_call: TRBV7-6; cdr3_aa: CASSSAAGGGNSPLHF
d_call: TRBD2; j_call: TRBJ2-7; v_call: TRBV15; cdr3_aa: CATSRVKASGVYEQYF
d_call: TRBD1; j_call: TRBJ2-1; v_call: TRBV6-1; cdr3_aa: CASTWDRVNEQFF
d_call: -; j_call: TRBJ1-1; v_call: TRBV28; cdr3_aa: CAGGGSSEAFF
d_call: -; j_call: TRBJ2-2; v_call: TRBV5-1; cdr3_aa: CASSSGLTGNTGELFF
d_call: TRBD2; j_call: TRBJ2-1; v_call: TRBV19; cdr3_aa: CASSIRVERGLFYNEQFF
d_call: -; j_call: TRBJ2-1; v_call: TRBV7-2; cdr3_aa: CASSFELENEQFF
d_call: TRBD2; j_call: TRBJ2-1; v_call: TRBV2; cdr3_aa: CASSAPLGLAGYNEQFF
d_call: -; j_call: TRBJ1-1; v_call: TRBV7-8; cdr3_aa: CASSPKRINLNTEAFF